This paragraph covers one TCR beta chain sequence. With 1 base removed from V and 11 bases from J, the gap between germline ends came to 8 bases. Germline CDR1 DFQATT, CDR2 SNEGSKA (reference sequence). The CDR3 has 11 residues. The authors' processing: Reference gene primer amplification gave estimated nucleated cell counts. Generated by immunoSEQ multiplex PCR, the TCRdb table keeps only in-frame clones and is missing some. That table gives V, J and clone size, and the DNA gave D and trimming. In the table there are some 69,000 clones, roughly nine tenths of which are singletons. The data were obtained in a study of blood T cell repertoires in COVID-19. Study at large: Samples representing acute and convalescent COVID-19 were sourced from the United States, Italy and Spain. The cDNA or gDNA used as material had been derived from T cells, B-cell-depleted T cells, or PBMCs.

What was sequenced was peripheral blood. This TCR derives from a woman aged 45 to 65 with active COVID-19. The chain uses TRBV20-1 and TRBJ1-4; D might be TRBD1 (5 bases). The CDR3 loop is CSARGEGKLFF. In DNA, the CDR3 is TGCAGTGCTAGAGGGGAGGGGAAACTGTTTTTT.